This T cell receptor (beta chain) was obtained from a study of T cell responses to AZD1222 COVID-19 vaccine (TCRdb year 2021). About the study as a whole: A total of around 240 trial participants underwent TCR sequencing, of whom 207 had received two doses of AZD1222 and 26 had received two doses of the MenACWY control vaccine. Trial participants were enrolled by age into 18-55, 56-69 and 70-plus year subgroups, with around 150, 28 and 57 TCR-sequenced participants respectively. Broad study findings and their caveats: The 56-69-year group was small, and its depth increase did not reach significance, likely because of low power. Conclusions about previously exposed vaccinees are limited, since just 5 or 6 AZD1222 recipients were seropositive for SARS-CoV-2 at baseline. After two AZD1222 doses, both the breadth and the depth of spike-specific TCRs were significantly higher than at day 0 and than in MenACWY recipients. Participants were mostly white British, with more females than males. The authors suggested clonal diversity may have been underestimated. Reportedly, close to half of the unique spike-specific TCRs recognized epitopes lying outside the regions that are mutated in the B.1.351 and B.1.1.7 variants. The vaccine-associated CD4 TCRs covered the entire spike protein, and the dominant responses fell in regions 160-218 and 743-854. Because no day 14 peak-response samples were available, repertoires were characterized only after the peak T cell response.

Deletion took 7 bases off V and 2 bases off J, with a span of 12 bases between the germline ends. Its CDR3 holds 13 amino acids, cysteine through phenylalanine. Of all the DNA, just the CDR3 is kept, 39 bases in frame from base 1. Sequences MDHEN (CDR1) and SYDVKM (CDR2) are obtained from the germline V gene. The CDR3 regions of human TCRbeta chains were subjected to immunosequencing. As for the original processing: TCRs in the repertoires were compared against a reference library of SARS-CoV-2-specific TCRs that had been generated with the MIRA antigen-specificity platform. Breadth was defined as the fraction of unique TCRs that were SARS-CoV-2-associated, and depth was defined as the fraction of total T cells that were SARS-CoV-2-associated. Using the MIRA data, each spike-specific TCR was mapped to the spike region that the TCR reacts to and placed in a CD4 or CD8 class. Log10-transformed breadth and depth values were compared by one-way ANOVA with Sidak's multiple comparisons tests. Sourced from immuneACCESS, this table was stored by TCRdb with only in-frame sequences that have V and J called. A share of the clones is absent; for the studies checked, an unresolved V gene accounts for under half, and the remainder has no known explanation. The V and J calls and clone size were taken over from that table, and D and trimming were inferred from the DNA. This sample lists roughly 98,000 clones; about 88% were detected once. Of the sample, about 16% falls within the top ten clones.

Taken with the paper, the label for time point translates to: about 28 days (+/-7) after the second vaccine dose. AZD1222 recipients with second doses at about 4 weeks or about 12 weeks were pooled, because spike-specific TCR depth and breadth did not differ between schedules. The vaccinee samples were drawn from two UK trials, COV001 and COV002, one of which was a single-blind randomized controlled phase 2/3 trial testing AZD1222 (ChAdOx1 nCoV-19) in healthy adults. For TCRbeta chain sequencing, PBMC samples were collected from trial participants at day 0 and at day 28 after the second dose. About this clone itself: The specificity of this receptor is unknown. Base qualities are not provided; no much larger clone lies one nucleotide away.

Material: peripheral blood, obtained 28 days after the second AZD1222 dose. The V and J genes are TRBV28 and TRBJ2-7, with no D gene named confidently. The source is an adult who received the AZD1222 COVID-19 vaccine. The DNA sequence is given as TGTGCCAGCATGATTTCAGCTACCTACGAGCAGTACTTC. Its protein reads: CASMISATYEQYF. Joined to the reference TRBV28 and TRBJ2-7 proteins, this CDR3 gives the full variable domain: DVKVTQSSRYLVKRTGEKVFLECVQDMDHENMFWYRQDPGLGLRLIYFSYDVKMKEKGDIPEGYSVSREKKERFSLILESASTNQTSMYLCASMISATYEQYFGPGTRLTVT.